These T cell receptor beta chains were read from a single sample in a study of T cell responses to AZD1222 COVID-19 vaccine. Clones were read by immunoSEQ multiplex PCR, and TCRdb kept only the in-frame ones, dropping some. The sample records 99,000 or so clones, approximately 89% being singletons. This specimen consisted of peripheral blood, obtained on day 0 of AZD1222 vaccination. The origin of the receptors is an adult in good health. Both conserved end residues are part of each CDR3. D genes are given only for firm matches. Rows may omit the clone size; those that give it use once, few, many or a size class.

j_call clone_size v_call d_call cdr3_nt cdr3_aa
TRBJ2-7 NA TRBV7-2 TRBD2 TGTGCCAGCAGCTTAGCGAATTTTAGGGCTAGCGGGAGGGACCCCTACGAGCAGTACTTC CASSLANFRASGRDPYEQYF
TRBJ2-3 NA TRBV20-1 NA TGCAGTAACGTAAGAGGAGATACGCAGTATTTT CSNVRGDTQYF
TRBJ1-3 NA TRBV7-2 NA TGTGCCAGCAGCTTAAGGTTTGCTGGAAACACCATATATTTT CASSLRFAGNTIYF
TRBJ1-4 few TRBV9 NA TGTGCCAGCAGCGTAGCGGTGGGGGGCCCGAATGAAAAACTGTTTTTT CASSVAVGGPNEKLFF
TRBJ1-2 few TRBV7-2 TRBD1 TGTGCCAGCAGCACCGGGACAGGGATAGACTATGGCTACACCTTC CASSTGTGIDYGYTF
TRBJ1-5 NA TRBV28 NA TGTGCCAGCAGTAGCCCGTTTGATCAGCCCCAGCATTTT CASSSPFDQPQHF
TRBJ1-1 NA TRBV7-8 NA TGTGCCAGCACCCCAACCGGAGGGGTGGACACTGAAGCTTTCTTT CASTPTGGVDTEAFF
TRBJ2-1 NA TRBV3-1/TRBV3-2 TRBD2 TGTGCCAGCAGCCGAGGGACTAGCGGGGGATATATGAATGAGCAGTTCTTC CASSRGTSGGYMNEQFF
TRBJ2-2 NA TRBV30 NA TGTGCCTGGAGATCGTGGCAGGCCGGGGAGCTGTTTTTT CAWRSWQAGELFF
TRBJ1-1 NA TRBV4-1 NA TGCGCCAGCAGCCGAGGGGCCCTAAAGGACACTGAAGCTTTCTTT CASSRGALKDTEAFF
TRBJ1-1 NA TRBV6-5 NA TGTGCCAGCAGGTCAGGGGTGAACACTGAAGCTTTCTTT CASRSGVNTEAFF
TRBJ2-7 NA TRBV10-3 TRBD1 TGTGCCATCAGTCTCCGGGACAGAACCTACGAGCAGTACTTC CAISLRDRTYEQYF
TRBJ1-6 NA TRBV14 NA TGTGCCAGCAGCCAATTGACACGGGCGAGTTCACCCCTCCACTTT CASSQLTRASSPLHF
TRBJ1-2 NA TRBV6-1 NA TGTGCCAGCAGTTCGCTGGGGTATGGCTACACCTTC CASSSLGYGYTF
TRBJ1-2 NA TRBV14 NA TGTGCCAGCAGCCAGGACCGGGCCTATTATGGCTACACCTTC CASSQDRAYYGYTF
TRBJ2-2 NA TRBV14 TRBD1 TGTGCCAGCAGCCGAACACAGGGGCGAACCGGGGAGCTGTTTTTT CASSRTQGRTGELFF
TRBJ2-1 NA TRBV24-1 TRBD1 TGTGCCACCAGTGATACTTACAGGGGGCTGAAAGACAATGAGCAGTTCTTC CATSDTYRGLKDNEQFF
TRBJ2-7 NA TRBV2 NA TGTGCCACACAGGAGGACAGCTCCTACGAGCAGTACTTC CATQEDSSYEQYF
TRBJ2-1 NA TRBV11-3 NA TGTGCCAGCCAGGGCAGCTCCTACAATGAGCAGTTCTTC CASQGSSYNEQFF
TRBJ2-5 NA TRBV4-1 TRBD1 TGCGCCAGCAGCCAAGTGTGGACAGGGGGGCTAGAGACCCAGTACTTC CASSQVWTGGLETQYF
TRBJ1-2 NA TRBV30 TRBD1 TGTGCCTGGAGTCCGACCGGGACAGGGATGAAGGGCTACACCTTC CAWSPTGTGMKGYTF
TRBJ1-5 NA TRBV29-1 NA TGCAGCGTTAGGGCAGGGTTAAATCAGCCCCAGCATTTT CSVRAGLNQPQHF
TRBJ1-2 NA TRBV7-2 NA TGTGCCAGCAGCTTATCAGGAAGATATGGCTACACCTTC CASSLSGRYGYTF
TRBJ2-7 NA TRBV7-2 NA TGTGCCAGCAGCTTAGGGCCCAGCGGCCATTTTAACTACGAGCAGTACTTC CASSLGPSGHFNYEQYF
TRBJ1-2 NA TRBV29-1 NA TGCAGCACCCGGAAGGAGTTTTACTACACCTTC CSTRKEFYYTF
TRBJ1-6 NA TRBV20-1 NA TGCAGTGCTAGTAAGGGATTTGATTCACCCCTCCACTTT CSASKGFDSPLHF